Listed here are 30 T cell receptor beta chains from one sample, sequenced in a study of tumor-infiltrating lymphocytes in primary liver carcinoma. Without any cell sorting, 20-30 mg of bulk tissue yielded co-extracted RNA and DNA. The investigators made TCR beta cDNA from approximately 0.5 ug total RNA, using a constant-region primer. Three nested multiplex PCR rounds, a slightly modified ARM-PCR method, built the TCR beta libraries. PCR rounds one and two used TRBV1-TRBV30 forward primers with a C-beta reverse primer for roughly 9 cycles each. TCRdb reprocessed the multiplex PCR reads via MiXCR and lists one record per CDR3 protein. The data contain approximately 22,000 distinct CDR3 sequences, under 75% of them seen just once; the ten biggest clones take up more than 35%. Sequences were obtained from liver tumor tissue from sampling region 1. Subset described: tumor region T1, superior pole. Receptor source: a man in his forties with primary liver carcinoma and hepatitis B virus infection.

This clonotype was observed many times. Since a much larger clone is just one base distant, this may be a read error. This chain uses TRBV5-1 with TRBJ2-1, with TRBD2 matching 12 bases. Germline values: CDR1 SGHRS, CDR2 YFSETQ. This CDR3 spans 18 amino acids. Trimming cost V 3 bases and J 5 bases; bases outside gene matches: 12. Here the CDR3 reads CASSSTRLAGAVNNEQFF. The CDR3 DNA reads TGCGCCAGCAGCTCTACCAGACTAGCGGGAGCGGTGAACAATGAGCAGTTCTTC.

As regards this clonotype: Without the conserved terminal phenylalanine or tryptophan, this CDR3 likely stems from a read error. This chain's CDR3 is CASSLAPGLHSPLHY. CDR3 coding DNA: TGCGCCAGTAGCTTGGCCCCAGGGCTGCATTCACCCCTCCACTAT. The chain has TRBV5-1 and TRBJ1-6, with D possibly being TRBD1 (5 bases). This CDR3 region has 15 residues. CDR1 is SGHRS and CDR2 is YFSETQ in the germline V gene.

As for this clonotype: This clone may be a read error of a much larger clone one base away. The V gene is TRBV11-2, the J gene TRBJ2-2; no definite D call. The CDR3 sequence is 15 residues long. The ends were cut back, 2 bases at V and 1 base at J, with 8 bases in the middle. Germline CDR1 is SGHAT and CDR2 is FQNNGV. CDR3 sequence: CASSLCLGNTGELFF. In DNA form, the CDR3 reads TGTGCCAGCAGCTTATGTCTTGGGAACACCGGGGAGCTGTTTTTT.

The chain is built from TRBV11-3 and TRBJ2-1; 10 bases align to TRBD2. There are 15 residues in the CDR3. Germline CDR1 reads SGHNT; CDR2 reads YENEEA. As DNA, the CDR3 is TGTGTCAACAGCGCCGGGACTAGCGAGATTAATGAGCAGTTCTTC. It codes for CVNSAGTSEINEQFF.

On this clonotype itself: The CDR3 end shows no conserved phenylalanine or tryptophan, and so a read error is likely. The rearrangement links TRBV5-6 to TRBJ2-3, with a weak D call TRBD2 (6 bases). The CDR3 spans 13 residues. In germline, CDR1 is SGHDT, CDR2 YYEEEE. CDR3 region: CASSFGSIDTQYY. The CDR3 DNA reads TGTGCCAGCAGCTTCGGGAGCATAGATACGCAGTATTAT.

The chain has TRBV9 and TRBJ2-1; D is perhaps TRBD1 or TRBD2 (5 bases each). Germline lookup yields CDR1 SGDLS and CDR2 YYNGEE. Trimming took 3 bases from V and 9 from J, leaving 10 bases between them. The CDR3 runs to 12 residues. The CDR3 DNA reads TGTGCCAGCAGCGGCTCTGGGGGTGAGCAGTTCTTC. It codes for CASSGSGGEQFF.

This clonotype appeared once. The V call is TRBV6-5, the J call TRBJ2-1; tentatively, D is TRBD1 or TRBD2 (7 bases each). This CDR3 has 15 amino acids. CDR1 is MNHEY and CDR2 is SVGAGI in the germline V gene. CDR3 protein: CISSGQGGGYNEQFF. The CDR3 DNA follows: TGTATCAGCAGCGGTCAGGGGGGGGGCTACAATGAGCAGTTCTTC.

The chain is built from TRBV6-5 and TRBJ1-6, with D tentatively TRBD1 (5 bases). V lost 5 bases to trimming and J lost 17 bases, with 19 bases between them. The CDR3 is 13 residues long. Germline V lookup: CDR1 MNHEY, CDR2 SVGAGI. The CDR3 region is CASSPGAYSLFHF. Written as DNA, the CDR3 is TGTGCCAGCAGTCCCGGGGCCTATTCACTCTTCCACTTT.

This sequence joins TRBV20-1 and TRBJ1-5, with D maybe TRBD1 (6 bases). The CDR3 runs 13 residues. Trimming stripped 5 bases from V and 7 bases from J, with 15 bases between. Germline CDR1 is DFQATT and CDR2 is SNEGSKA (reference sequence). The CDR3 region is CSASGIGGQPQHF. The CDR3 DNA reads TGCAGTGCTTCCGGGATAGGGGGACAGCCCCAGCATTTT.

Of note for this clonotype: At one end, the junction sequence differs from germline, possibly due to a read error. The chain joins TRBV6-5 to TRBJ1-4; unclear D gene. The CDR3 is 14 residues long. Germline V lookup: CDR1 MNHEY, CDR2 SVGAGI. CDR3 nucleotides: TGTGCCAGCAGTTACCGGGGATTAGATGAAAAGCTGTTTTTT. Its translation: CASSYRGLDEKLFF.

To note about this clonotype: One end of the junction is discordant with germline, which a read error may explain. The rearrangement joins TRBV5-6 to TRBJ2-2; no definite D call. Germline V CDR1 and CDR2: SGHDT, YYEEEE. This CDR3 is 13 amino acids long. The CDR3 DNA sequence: TGTGCCAGTAGCTTGGCCTACGCGGTGGAGCTGTTTTTT. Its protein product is CASSLAYAVELFF.

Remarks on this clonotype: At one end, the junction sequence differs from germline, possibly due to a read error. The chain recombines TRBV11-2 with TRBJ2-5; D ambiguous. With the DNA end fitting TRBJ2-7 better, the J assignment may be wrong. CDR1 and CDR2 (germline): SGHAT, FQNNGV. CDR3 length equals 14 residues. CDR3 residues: CVSSLTDGAFEQYF. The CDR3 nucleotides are TGTGTCAGCAGTTTAACCGACGGAGCCTTCGAGCAGTACTTC.

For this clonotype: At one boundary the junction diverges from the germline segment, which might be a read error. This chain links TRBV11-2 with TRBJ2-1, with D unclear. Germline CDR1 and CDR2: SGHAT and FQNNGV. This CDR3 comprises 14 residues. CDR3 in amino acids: CASSLYRLVSEHFF. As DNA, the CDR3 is TGTGCTAGCAGCTTATACCGGCTGGTTAGTGAGCACTTCTTC.

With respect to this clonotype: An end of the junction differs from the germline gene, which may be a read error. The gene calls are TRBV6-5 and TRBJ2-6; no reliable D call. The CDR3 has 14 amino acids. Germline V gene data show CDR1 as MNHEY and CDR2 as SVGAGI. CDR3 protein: CASSEDSGANVLTF. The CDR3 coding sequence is TGTGCCAGCAGTGAAGACTCTGGTGCCAACGTCCTGACTTTC.

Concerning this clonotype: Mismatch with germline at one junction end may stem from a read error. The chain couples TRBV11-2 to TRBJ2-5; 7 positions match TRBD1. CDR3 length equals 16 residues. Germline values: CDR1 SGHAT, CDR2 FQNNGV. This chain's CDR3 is CTSSLTAGGSRETQYF. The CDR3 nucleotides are TGTACCAGCAGCTTAACAGCAGGGGGTTCGAGGGAGACCCAGTACTTC.

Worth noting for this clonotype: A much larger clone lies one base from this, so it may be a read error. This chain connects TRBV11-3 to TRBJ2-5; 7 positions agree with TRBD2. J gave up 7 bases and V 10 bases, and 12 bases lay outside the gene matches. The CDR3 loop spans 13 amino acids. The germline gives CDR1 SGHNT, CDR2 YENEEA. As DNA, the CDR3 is TGTGCCATCGAGGGACTAAGTGGGGGGACCCAGTACTTC. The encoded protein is CAIEGLSGGTQYF.

CDR3 nucleotides: TGTGCCAGCAGCCCTCCCCCGGGACAGATCGTTACTAGGCGGGATACTGAGCAGTTCTTC. As protein: CASSPPPGQIVTRRDTEQFF. The V and J genes are TRBV11-2 and TRBJ2-1, with a possible D match to TRBD1 (7 bases). Germline V lookup: CDR1 SGHAT, CDR2 FQNNGV. This CDR3 is built from 20 residues. Trimming took off 5 bases at V and 9 bases at J, with 35 bases between the two ends.

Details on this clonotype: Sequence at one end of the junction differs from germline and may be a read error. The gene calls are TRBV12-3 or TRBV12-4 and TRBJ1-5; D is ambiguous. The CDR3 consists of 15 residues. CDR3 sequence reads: CTSSFGLGCNQPQHF. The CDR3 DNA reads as TGTACCAGCAGTTTTGGGCTAGGATGCAATCAGCCCCAGCATTTT.

As DNA, the CDR3 is TGTGCCTGGAATGTACGGAGTAGCGGTCCGAACACCGGGGAGCTGTTTTTT. It specifies CAWNVRSSGPNTGELFF. The chain has TRBV30 and TRBJ2-2; a possible D gene is TRBD2 (6 bases). With 4 bases removed from V and 0 bases from J, the gap between germline ends came to 18 bases. This CDR3 spans 17 amino acids. Germline values: CDR1 GTSNPN, CDR2 SVGIG (reference sequence).

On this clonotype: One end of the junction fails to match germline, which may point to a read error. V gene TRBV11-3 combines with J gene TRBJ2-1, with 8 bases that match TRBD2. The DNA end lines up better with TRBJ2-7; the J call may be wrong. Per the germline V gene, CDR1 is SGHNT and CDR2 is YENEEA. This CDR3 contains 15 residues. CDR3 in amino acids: CASSAGTRKINEQYF. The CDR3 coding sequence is TGCGCCAGCAGCGCCGGGACTAGAAAGATTAATGAGCAGTACTTC.

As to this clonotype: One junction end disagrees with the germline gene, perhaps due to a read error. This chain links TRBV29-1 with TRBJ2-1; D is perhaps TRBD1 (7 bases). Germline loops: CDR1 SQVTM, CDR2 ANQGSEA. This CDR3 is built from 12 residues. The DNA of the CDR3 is TGCAACGTCCGACAGGGAGGCTATGAGCACTTCTTC. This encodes CNVRQGGYEHFF.

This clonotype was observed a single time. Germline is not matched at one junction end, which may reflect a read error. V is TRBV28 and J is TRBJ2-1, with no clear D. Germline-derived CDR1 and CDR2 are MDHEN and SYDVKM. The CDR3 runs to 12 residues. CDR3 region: CTSSLPVLQQFF. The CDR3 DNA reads TGTACCAGCAGTTTGCCAGTGCTGCAGCAGTTCTTC. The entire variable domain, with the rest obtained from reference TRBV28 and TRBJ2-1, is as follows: DVKVTQSSRYLVKRTGEKVFLECVQDMDHENMFWYRQDPGLGLRLIYFSYDVKMKEKGDIPEGYSVSREKKERFSLILESASTNQTSMYLCTSSLPVLQQFFGPGTRLTVL.

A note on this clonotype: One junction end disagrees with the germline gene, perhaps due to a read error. CDR3 sequence reads: CASGTSTDMQYF. In nucleotides, the CDR3 is TGTGCCAGCGGCACCAGCACAGATATGCAGTATTTT. The gene calls are TRBV11-2 and TRBJ2-3, with D unclear. Looked up from germline, CDR1 is SGHAT and CDR2 is FQNNGV. This CDR3 has 12 amino acids.

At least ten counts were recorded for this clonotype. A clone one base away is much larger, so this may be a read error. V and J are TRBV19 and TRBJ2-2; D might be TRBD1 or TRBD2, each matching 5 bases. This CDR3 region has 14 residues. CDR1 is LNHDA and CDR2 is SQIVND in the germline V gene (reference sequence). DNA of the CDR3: TGTGCCAGTAGTATTTCTCCAGGGTCCGGGGAGCTGTCTTTT. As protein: CASSISPGSGELSF.

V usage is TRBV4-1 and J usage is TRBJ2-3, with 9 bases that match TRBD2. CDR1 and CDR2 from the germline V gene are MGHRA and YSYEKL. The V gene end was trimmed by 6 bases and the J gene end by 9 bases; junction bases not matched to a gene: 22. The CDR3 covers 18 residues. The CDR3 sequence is CASSQLLLIAGALETQYF. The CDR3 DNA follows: TGCGCCAGCAGTCAACTGTTATTGATAGCGGGAGCCCTAGAAACGCAGTATTTT.

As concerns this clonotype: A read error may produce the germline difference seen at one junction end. The CDR3 region is CASSCRGRSNQLQHF. The CDR3 DNA sequence: TGTGCCAGCAGTTGTCGAGGGCGTAGCAATCAGCTCCAGCATTTT. J is TRBJ1-5 and V is TRBV6-2 or TRBV6-3; D gene uncertain. The CDR3 contains 15 residues. Germline-derived CDR1 and CDR2 are MNHEY and SVGEGT.

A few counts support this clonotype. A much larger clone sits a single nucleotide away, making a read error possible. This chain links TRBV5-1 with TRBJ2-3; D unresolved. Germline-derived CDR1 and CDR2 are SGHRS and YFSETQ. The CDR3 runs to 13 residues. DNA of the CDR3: TGCACCAGCAGCCCCGTTGGCACAGATACGCAGTATTTT. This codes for CTSSPVGTDTQYF.

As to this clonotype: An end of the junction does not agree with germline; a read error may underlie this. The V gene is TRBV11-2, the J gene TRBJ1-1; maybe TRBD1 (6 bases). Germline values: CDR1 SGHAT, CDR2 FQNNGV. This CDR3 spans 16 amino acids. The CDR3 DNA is TGTGCCGGCAGCCCATTCAGGGGCTTGGTGAACACTGAAGCTTTCTTT. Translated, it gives CAGSPFRGLVNTEAFF.

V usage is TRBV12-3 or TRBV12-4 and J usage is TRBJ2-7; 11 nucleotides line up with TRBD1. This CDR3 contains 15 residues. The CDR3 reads CISSMGTGGSYEQYF. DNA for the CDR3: TGTATCAGCAGTATGGGGACAGGGGGATCCTACGAGCAGTACTTC.

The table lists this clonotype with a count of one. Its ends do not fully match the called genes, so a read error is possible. CDR3 region: CASSRGILELSGVNVLAF. The CDR3 coding sequence is TGCGCCAGCAGTCGAGGGATCCTCGAACTGTCTGGGGTCAACGTCCTGGCATTC. The chain joins TRBV4-1 to TRBJ2-6; tentatively, D is TRBD2 (5 bases). The germline gives CDR1 MGHRA, CDR2 YSYEKL. The CDR3 is made up of 18 amino acids.